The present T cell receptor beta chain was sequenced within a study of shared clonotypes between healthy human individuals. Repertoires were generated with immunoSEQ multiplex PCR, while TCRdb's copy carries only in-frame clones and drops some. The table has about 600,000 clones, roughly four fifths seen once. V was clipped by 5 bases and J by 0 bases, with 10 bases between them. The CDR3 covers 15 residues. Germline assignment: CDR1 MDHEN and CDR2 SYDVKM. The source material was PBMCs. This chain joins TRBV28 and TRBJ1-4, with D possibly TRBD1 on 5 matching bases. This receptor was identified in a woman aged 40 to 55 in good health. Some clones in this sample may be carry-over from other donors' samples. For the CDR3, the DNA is TGTGCCAGCAGTGACCGGACACCAACTAATGAAAAACTGTTTTTT. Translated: CASSDRTPTNEKLFF.